This TCR beta chain was retrieved from a study of graft-versus-host responses after intestinal transplantation. The V and J ends lost 4 bases and 7 bases respectively, with 13 bases between them. This CDR3 has 14 residues. Germline loops: CDR1 SNHLY, CDR2 FYNNEI. The repertoire was sequenced with immunoSEQ multiplex PCR; TCRdb's copy has only in-frame clones and lacks some. The sample consists of 75,000 to 95,000 clones, more than 85% of them appearing once. Turning to this clone: Its target is unknown.

The source was unstimulated CD8+ T cells sorted from spleen or lymph node cells, collected before intestinal transplant. The V and J genes are TRBV2 and TRBJ1-4; D is unresolved. The sequence was collected from a human donor who received an intestinal transplant. The CDR3 DNA reads as TGTGCCAGCAGTGGGATGGGAGGGAGTGAAAAACTGTTTTTT. Its translation: CASSGMGGSEKLFF. The whole variable domain, filled in from reference TRBV2 and TRBJ1-4, reads EPEVTQTPSHQVTQMGQEVILRCVPISNHLYFYWYRQILGQKVEFLVSFYNNEISEKSEIFDDQFSVERPDGSNFTLKIRSTKLEDSAMYFCASSGMGGSEKLFFGSGTQLSVL.